The clone carrying this T cell receptor (beta chain) was counted ten times or more. The template was RNA from unsorted bulk tissue. More than 3 cm separated this lung sample from the edge of the tumor. The CDR3 has 13 residues. V lost 2 bases and J 0 bases, leaving 7 bases between the germline ends. Germline values: CDR1 DFQATT, CDR2 SNEGSKA (reference sequence). This specimen belongs to a study of tumor and adjacent non-tumor tissue in lung cancer. Study-level background: Patients comprised 12 adenocarcinoma, a couple of squamous cell carcinoma and 1 small cell lung cancer.

TCRbeta libraries were built with three rounds of nested PCR, modified from ARM-PCR. TCRdb called the multiplex PCR reads again in MiXCR, with one record for every CDR3 protein. The sample contains some 100,000 distinct CDR3 sequences, roughly two thirds of which appear only once. The sequencing sample was made of distant non-tumor lung tissue. The V and J genes are TRBV20-1 and TRBJ1-1; D gene unclear. The TCR sequence derives from a man aged 30 to 39 with non-small cell lung cancer. The CDR3 sequence is CSARTDMNTEAFF. The CDR3 DNA reads TGCAGTGCTAGAACAGATATGAACACTGAAGCTTTCTTT.